The 29 T cell receptor beta chains below were found in one sample sequenced in a study of blood T cell repertoires in COVID-19 (dated by TCRdb to the early 2020s). To prepare the library, the immunoSEQ multiplex PCR assay was applied. TCRdb mirrors the immuneACCESS table, restricted to in-frame sequences. Some clones are absent from its copies; in checked studies, under half trace to an unresolved V gene, and the reason for the others is unknown. The sample records about 98,000 clones, 65% to 85% of which are singletons. About 11% of the sample belongs to the ten largest clones. The sequenced sample was peripheral blood. These receptors all stem from a woman older than 75 with acute or convalescent COVID-19.

The gene calls are TRBV7-9 and TRBJ2-5; TRBD2 agrees at 10 bases. The CDR3 length is 14 residues. CDR1 and CDR2 (germline): SEHNR, FQNEAQ (reference sequence). J lost 5 bases, V lost 5 bases, and 5 bases had no gene match. The CDR3 DNA follows: TGTGCCAGCAGCGCCGGACTAGCGGTGGAGACCCAGTACTTC. Translating it yields CASSAGLAVETQYF.

The chain has TRBV27 and TRBJ1-5; tentative D call: TRBD1 (5 bases). Germline values: CDR1 MNHEY, CDR2 SMNVEV (reference sequence). V lost 2 bases and J lost 0, with 11 bases in between. The CDR3 covers 16 residues. CDR3 DNA sequence: TGTGCCAGCAGTTTAGCTTGGGGGGGTAGCAATCAGCCCCAGCATTTT. Translating it yields CASSLAWGGSNQPQHF.

This rearrangement joins TRBV28 to TRBJ1-2; 10 nucleotides line up with TRBD1. Trimming at V came to 5 bases and at J to 8 bases, leaving 11 bases not matched to a gene. Germline CDR1 reads MDHEN; CDR2 reads SYDVKM. The CDR3 is 15 amino acids. CDR3 nucleotide sequence: TGTGCCAGCAGTACTACCTCCGGACAGGGGGACGGCTACACCTTC. Translation gives CASSTTSGQGDGYTF.

The chain combines TRBV6-5 with TRBJ2-2, with a tentative D call TRBD1 (6 bases). V was shortened by 6 bases and J by 5 bases, with 16 bases between the two germline ends. The CDR3 covers 15 residues. Germline values: CDR1 MNHEY, CDR2 SVGAGI. CDR3 nucleotides: TGTGCCAGCAGCGGTACAGGGACCATTACCGGGGAGCTGTTTTTT. Translated: CASSGTGTITGELFF.

Notes on this clone: This CDR3 is also generated by other DNA sequences in the sample. This chain joins TRBV2 and TRBJ1-2; the match to TRBD1 covers 8 bases. The germline V gene encodes CDR1 SNHLY and CDR2 FYNNEI. Trimming at V came to 6 bases and at J to 5 bases, leaving 5 bases not matched to a gene. There are 13 residues in the CDR3. The CDR3 bases are TGTGCCAGCAGGACGACAGGGGAATATGGCTACACCTTC. Protein: CASRTTGEYGYTF.

The V and J genes are TRBV3-1 (or the pseudogene TRBV3-2) and TRBJ2-7; D is possibly TRBD2 (6 bases). In germline, CDR1 is LGHDT, CDR2 YNNKEL (reference sequence). This CDR3 is built from 15 residues. V was pared by 2 bases and J by 5 bases, with 16 bases between. This chain's CDR3 is CASSQNPGTRDEQYF. DNA of the CDR3: TGTGCCAGCAGCCAAAATCCCGGGACTCGGGACGAGCAGTACTTC.

The rearrangement uses TRBV7-9 and TRBJ1-2; 7 bases line up with TRBD1. V lost 3 bases and J lost 2; bases outside the gene matches: 3. This CDR3 has 14 residues. Germline-derived CDR1 and CDR2 are SEHNR and FQNEAQ (reference sequence). CDR3 in amino acids: CASSLGQQNYGYTF. Here the CDR3 DNA reads TGTGCCAGCAGCTTGGGACAGCAGAACTATGGCTACACCTTC.

The rearrangement joins TRBV19 to TRBJ2-6; maybe TRBD2 (6 bases). The V end lost 3 bases, the J end lost 2 bases, and 8 bases lay between the germline ends. CDR3 length equals 15 residues. The V gene's germline CDR1 is LNHDA and CDR2 SQIVND (reference sequence). The CDR3 nucleotides are TGTGCCAGTAGTATGGGGGGAACTGGGGCCAACGTCCTGACTTTC. This encodes CASSMGGTGANVLTF.

The rearrangement uses TRBV5-1 and TRBJ2-2; D is unclear. In germline, CDR1 is SGHRS, CDR2 YFSETQ. This CDR3 comprises 15 residues. V was clipped by 0 bases and J by 5 bases, with 11 bases between them. The CDR3 loop reads CASSLDPKRTGELFF. Written as DNA, the CDR3 is TGCGCCAGCAGCTTGGATCCGAAACGGACCGGGGAGCTGTTTTTT.

The chain links TRBV3-1 (or the pseudogene TRBV3-2) to TRBJ1-2; 8 positions match TRBD1. There are 16 residues in the CDR3. CDR1 is LGHDT and CDR2 is YNNKEL in the germline V gene (reference sequence). Trimming took 0 bases from V and 8 from J; bases not matched to a gene: 11. CDR3 coding DNA: TGTGCCAGCAGCCAAGAAGGGGCAGGGGGCGCGGAAGGCTACACCTTC. It yields the protein CASSQEGAGGAEGYTF.

V is TRBV7-9 and J is TRBJ1-4; possible D gene TRBD1, 5 bases. CDR1 SEHNR and CDR2 FQNEAQ come from the germline V gene (reference sequence). The V end lost 5 bases, the J end lost 4 bases, and 11 bases lay between the germline ends. CDR3 size: 14 residues. CDR3 DNA: TGTGCCAGCAGCCCAACGGGGGGTAATGAAAAACTGTTTTTT. It is translated as CASSPTGGNEKLFF.

The J gene is TRBJ1-5, the V gene TRBV27; 7 bases are a match to TRBD1. Losses at the gene ends were 6 bases for V and 4 bases for J; bases not matched to a gene: 6. Germline CDR1 and CDR2: MNHEY and SMNVEV (reference sequence). The CDR3 loop spans 14 amino acids. CDR3 nucleotides: TGTGCCAGCAGACCGCAGGGGGGTAATCAGCCCCAGCATTTT. Translating gives CASRPQGGNQPQHF.

The genes are TRBV5-1 and TRBJ2-2; possibly TRBD1 for D (6 bases). The germline CDR1 and CDR2 sequences are SGHRS and YFSETQ. Trimming shortened V by 4 bases and J by 2 bases, and 18 bases separated the two germline ends. CDR3 length equals 17 residues. In DNA form, the CDR3 reads TGCGCCAGCAGCCCGGGGTGGCAGGGGTCAAACACCGGGGAGCTGTTTTTT. Translated, it gives CASSPGWQGSNTGELFF.

The CDR3 here is CASSLYGVGTEAFF. Here the CDR3 DNA reads TGTGCCAGCAGTTTATACGGGGTAGGAACTGAAGCTTTCTTT. The chain links TRBV27 to TRBJ1-1; D is unclear. The V and J ends lost 1 base and 5 bases respectively, with 11 bases between them. The germline CDR1 and CDR2 sequences are MNHEY and SMNVEV (reference sequence). This CDR3 is built from 14 residues.

The chain combines TRBV29-1 with TRBJ1-2; no clear D gene. This CDR3 spans 12 amino acids. V was trimmed by 4 bases and J by 8 bases, leaving 14 bases between them. The V gene's germline CDR1 is SQVTM and CDR2 ANQGSEA. This CDR3 is CSVGGYGEGYTF. CDR3 nucleotides: TGCAGCGTTGGAGGATATGGGGAGGGCTACACCTTC.

The chain recombines TRBV27 with TRBJ2-6, with D maybe TRBD2 (5 bases). The CDR3 is made up of 20 amino acids. Germline values: CDR1 MNHEY, CDR2 SMNVEV (reference sequence). Trimming cost V 7 bases and J 0 bases, with 25 bases left between them. The chain's CDR3 is CASTVFPHRGGNSGANVLTF. CDR3 DNA: TGTGCCAGCACCGTTTTCCCCCACCGAGGAGGAAACTCTGGGGCCAACGTCCTGACTTTC. Full variable domain (remainder filled in from reference TRBV27 and TRBJ2-6): EAQVTQNPRYLITVTGKKLTVTCSQNMNHEYMSWYRQDPGLGLRQIYYSMNVEVTDKGDVPEGYKVSRKEKRNFPLILESPSPNQTSLYFCASTVFPHRGGNSGANVLTFGAGSRLTVL.

The chain has TRBV9 and TRBJ2-3, with a tentative D call TRBD1 (5 bases). V was cut by 3 bases and J by 0 bases, with 14 bases left in between. CDR1 is SGDLS, CDR2 YYNGEE, per germline. The CDR3 is made up of 16 amino acids. CDR3: CASSDPGQSSTDTQYF. DNA of the CDR3: TGTGCCAGCAGCGATCCAGGACAATCTAGCACAGATACGCAGTATTTT.

In its sample, this clone was seen a few times. The CDR3 DNA is TGTGCCAGCAAGGGGGACCCCAATCAGCCCCAGCATTTT. Residues: CASKGDPNQPQHF. J is TRBJ1-5 and V is TRBV2; TRBD1 might be the D (6 bases). Trimming removed 7 bases from V and 3 bases from J, with 10 bases in between. The CDR3 covers 13 residues. The germline CDR1 and CDR2 sequences are SNHLY and FYNNEI.

This CDR3 reads CASSDTGKMNTEAFF. CDR3 in DNA: TGTGCCAGCAGCGATACAGGAAAAATGAACACTGAAGCTTTCTTT. The chain recombines TRBV5-6 with TRBJ1-1; a possible D gene is TRBD1 (5 bases). The CDR3 totals 15 residues. V was clipped by 4 bases and J by 0 bases, with 13 bases between them. Germline loops: CDR1 SGHDT, CDR2 YYEEEE.

This clone was recorded only once. V is TRBV30 and J is TRBJ1-5; 9 bases match TRBD1. This CDR3 is 15 amino acids long. The J segment lost 9 bases and the V segment lost 0 bases, leaving 9 bases of the junction unmatched. CDR1 and CDR2 (germline): GTSNPN, SVGIG (reference sequence). The CDR3 region is CAWSVKGQGYRPQHF. Written as DNA, the CDR3 is TGTGCCTGGAGTGTAAAGGGACAGGGCTATAGGCCCCAGCATTTT.

This sequence joins TRBV6-5 and TRBJ1-2, with a possible D match to TRBD1 (5 bases). The V end was cut by 6 bases, the J end by 4 bases, with 15 bases between. CDR1 and CDR2 from the germline V gene are MNHEY and SVGAGI. The CDR3 length is 14 residues. CDR3 sequence reads: CASSPVDRPYGYTF. CDR3 bases: TGTGCCAGCAGCCCCGTCGACAGACCCTATGGCTACACCTTC.

This sequence joins TRBV7-8 and TRBJ2-7; TRBD1 agrees at 7 bases. V was clipped by 5 bases and J by 0 bases; unmatched bases: 4. Looked up from germline, CDR1 is SGHVS and CDR2 is FQNEAQ. CDR3 length equals 14 residues. The CDR3 nucleotides read TGTGCCAGCAGCGAGGACAGGTTCTCCTACGAGCAGTACTTC. It translates to CASSEDRFSYEQYF.

This chain links TRBV6-5 with TRBJ2-2; D might be TRBD1 (6 bases). The CDR3 length is 16 residues. Germline loops: CDR1 MNHEY, CDR2 SVGAGI. V lost 0 bases, J lost 4 bases, and 12 bases lay in between. DNA of the CDR3: TGTGCCAGCAGTTACTCGGGGGCGTCGGTCACCGGGGAGCTGTTTTTT. Amino acid sequence: CASSYSGASVTGELFF.

The rearrangement joins TRBV6-6 to TRBJ1-2; TRBD1 might be the D (6 bases). V was trimmed by 6 bases and J by 4 bases, leaving 12 bases between them. The germline gives CDR1 MNHNY, CDR2 SVGAGI (reference sequence). The CDR3 loop spans 13 amino acids. This CDR3 reads CASSSTGTYGYTF. The CDR3 DNA follows: TGTGCCAGCAGCAGCACAGGGACCTATGGCTACACCTTC.

This sequence joins TRBV5-5 and TRBJ2-3; tentative D call: TRBD1 (6 bases). The germline gives CDR1 SGHKS, CDR2 YYEKEE (reference sequence). Trimming removed 3 bases at V and 3 bases at J, with 17 bases between. There are 16 residues in the CDR3. The CDR3 region is CASSSGPRGPTDTQYF. Written as DNA, the CDR3 is TGTGCCAGCAGCTCGGGACCCAGGGGCCCTACAGATACGCAGTATTTT.

This chain uses TRBV28 with TRBJ1-5; D unclear. From germline, CDR1 is MDHEN and CDR2 SYDVKM. The CDR3 totals 15 residues. The V end lost 5 bases, the J end lost 0 bases, and 11 bases lay between the germline ends. This chain's CDR3 is CASSAPGNSNQPQHF. The CDR3 region has the DNA TGTGCCAGCAGTGCACCGGGGAATAGCAATCAGCCCCAGCATTTT. The full variable domain, rest sourced from reference TRBV28 and TRBJ1-5, is DVKVTQSSRYLVKRTGEKVFLECVQDMDHENMFWYRQDPGLGLRLIYFSYDVKMKEKGDIPEGYSVSREKKERFSLILESASTNQTSMYLCASSAPGNSNQPQHFGDGTRLSIL.

This chain uses TRBV6-2 or TRBV6-3 with TRBJ2-7; 7 nucleotides line up with TRBD1. The CDR3 runs 13 residues. Trimming at V came to 4 bases and at J to 5 bases, leaving 5 bases not matched to a gene. CDR1 is MNHEY and CDR2 is SVGEGT in the germline V gene. For the CDR3, the DNA is TGTGCCAGCAGTTTTCACACAGGGGACGAGCAGTACTTC. This encodes CASSFHTGDEQYF.

The chain uses TRBV5-4 and TRBJ2-5, with 7 bases fitting TRBD1. CDR1 and CDR2 from the germline V gene are SGHNT and YYREEE (reference sequence). Trimming removed 5 bases from V and 5 bases from J; junction bases left unmatched: 12. The CDR3 sequence is 15 residues long. The CDR3 loop is CASSTDRVGWETQYF. In nucleotides, the CDR3 is TGTGCCAGCAGTACTGACAGGGTCGGGTGGGAGACCCAGTACTTC.

This chain joins TRBV7-3 and TRBJ2-3, with 7 bases identical to TRBD2. Germline CDR1 is SGHTA and CDR2 is FQGTGA. The J segment lost 4 bases and the V segment lost 5 bases, leaving 9 bases of the junction unmatched. The CDR3 totals 15 residues. CDR3 protein: CASSQSGGGSDTQYF. The DNA for the CDR3 is TGTGCCAGCAGCCAAAGCGGCGGGGGATCAGATACGCAGTATTTT.